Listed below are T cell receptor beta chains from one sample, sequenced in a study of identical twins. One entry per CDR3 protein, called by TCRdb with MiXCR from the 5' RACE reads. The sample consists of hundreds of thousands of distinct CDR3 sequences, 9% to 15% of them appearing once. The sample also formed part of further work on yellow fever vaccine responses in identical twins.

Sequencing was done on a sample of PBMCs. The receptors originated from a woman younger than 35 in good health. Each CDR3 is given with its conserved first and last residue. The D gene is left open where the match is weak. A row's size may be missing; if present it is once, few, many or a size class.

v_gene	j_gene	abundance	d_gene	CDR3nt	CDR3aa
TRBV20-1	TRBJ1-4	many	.	TGCAGTGCCCGCTTGAGCCCGTGGGGCGAAAAACTGTTTTTT	CSARLSPWGEKLFF
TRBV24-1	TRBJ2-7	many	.	TGTGCCACCAGTGATGCCTCTTTGGGCGAGCAGTACTTC	CATSDASLGEQYF
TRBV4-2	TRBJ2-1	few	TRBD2	TGTGCCAGCAGCCAAGATTCAGGACTAGCGGGAGGGCCTCTTTCGAATGAGCAGTTCTTC	CASSQDSGLAGGPLSNEQFF
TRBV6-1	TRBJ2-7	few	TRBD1	TGTGCCAGCAGTACCCTGACAGGGGGGGACGAGCAGTACTTC	CASSTLTGGDEQYF
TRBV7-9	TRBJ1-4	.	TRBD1	TGTGCCAGCAGCCCCGGGACAGGGGTTGAAAAACTGTTTTTT	CASSPGTGVEKLFF
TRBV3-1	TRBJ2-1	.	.	TGTGCCAGCAGCCAAGATGAACGGGGTGGATACAATGAGCAGTTCTTC	CASSQDERGGYNEQFF
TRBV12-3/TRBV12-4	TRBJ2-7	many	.	TGTGCCAGCAGTTTGACTGTTGAGCAGTACTTC	CASSLTVEQYF
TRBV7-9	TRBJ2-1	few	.	TGTGCCAGCAGCTTAGTGGGGTGGGGACGTTACAATGAGCAGTTCTTC	CASSLVGWGRYNEQFF
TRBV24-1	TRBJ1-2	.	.	TGTGCCACCAGTTCCGGGACTTATGGCTACACCTTC	CATSSGTYGYTF
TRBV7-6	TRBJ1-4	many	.	TGTGCCAGCAGCCCGGACGGGACACCTAATGAAAAACTGTTTTTT	CASSPDGTPNEKLFF
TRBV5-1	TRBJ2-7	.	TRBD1	TGCGCCAGCAGCTTTACCCGGGACAGGGGTTATTACGAGCAGTACTTC	CASSFTRDRGYYEQYF
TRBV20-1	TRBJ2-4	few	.	TGCAGTGCTAGAAACCAGGGGTTAAGCATTCAGTACTTC	CSARNQGLSIQYF
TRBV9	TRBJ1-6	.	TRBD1	TGTGCCAGCAGCGTAGAGGGGGCAGGTAATTCACCCCTCCACTTT	CASSVEGAGNSPLHF
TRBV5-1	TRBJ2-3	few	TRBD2	TGCGCCAGCAGCTCCCCCCGGGCGGGGGAAGATACGCAGTATTTT	CASSSPRAGEDTQYF
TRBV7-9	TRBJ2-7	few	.	TGTGCCAGCAGCCCACGGGTACAGGGATCCTACGAGCAGTACTTC	CASSPRVQGSYEQYF
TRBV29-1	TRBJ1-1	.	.	TGCAGCGCACAGGTCATGAACACTGAAGCTTTCTTT	CSAQVMNTEAFF
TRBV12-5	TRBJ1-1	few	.	TGTGCTAGTGGTTTGGAGTACAGGGAGGACGAAGGGAACACTGAGGCTTTCTTT	CASGLEYREDEGNTEAFF
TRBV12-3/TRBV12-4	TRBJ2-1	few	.	TGTGCCAGCAGTTTTACGGGGCGCTCCTACAATGAGCAGTTCTTC	CASSFTGRSYNEQFF
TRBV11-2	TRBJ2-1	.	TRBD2	TGTGCCAGCAGCTCACAAGGACTAGCGGGAAACAATGAGCAGTTCTTC	CASSSQGLAGNNEQFF
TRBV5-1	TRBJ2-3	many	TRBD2	TGCGCCAGCAGTTCCTCCGGGACTAGCGGGAGCGATACGCAGTATTTT	CASSSSGTSGSDTQYF
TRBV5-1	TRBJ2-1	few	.	TGCGCCAGCAAAGGGTTGGGACGGAGCTCCTACAATGAGCAGTTCTTC	CASKGLGRSSYNEQFF
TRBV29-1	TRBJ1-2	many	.	TGCAGCACCGAACAGGGTATGGGCTATGGCTACACCTTC	CSTEQGMGYGYTF
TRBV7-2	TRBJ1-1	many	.	TGTGCCAGCCGGGGCAGACTGAACACTGAAGCTTTCTTT	CASRGRLNTEAFF
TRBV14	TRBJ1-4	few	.	TGTGCCAGCAGCCAATATTGGGGGGCTGGGGAAAAACTGTTTTTT	CASSQYWGAGEKLFF
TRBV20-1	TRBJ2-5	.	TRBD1	TGCAGTGCCTCCAGAAACAGGGGATTCCAAGAGACCCAGTACTTC	CSASRNRGFQETQYF
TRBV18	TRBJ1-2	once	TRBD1	TGTGCCAGCTCACCAGACTCGGGACAGGGTTTTGGTTACACCTTC	CASSPDSGQGFGYTF
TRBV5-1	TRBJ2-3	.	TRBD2	TGCGCCAGCAGCAGGCGGACTAGCGGGGGGAGCACAGATACGCAGTATTTT	CASSRRTSGGSTDTQYF
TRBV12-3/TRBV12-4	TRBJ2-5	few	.	TGTGCCAGCAGCCCCGGGGTAGCCTACGAGACCCAGTACTTC	CASSPGVAYETQYF
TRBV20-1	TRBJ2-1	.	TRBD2	TGCAGTGCTAGTCACCGACTAGCGGGAGTTCTCAGTGAGCAGTTCTTC	CSASHRLAGVLSEQFF